The rows below give T cell receptor beta chains drawn from one sample of a study of shared clonotypes between healthy human individuals. The method was immunoSEQ multiplex PCR; TCRdb's version includes in-frame clones alone and lacks a portion of them. The table includes hundreds of thousands of clones, less than 98% detected once. Sequenced sample: naive CD4+ T cells sorted from blood. These receptors all stem from a woman in her 30s in good health. Both conserved end residues are part of each CDR3. Fields, in order: CDR3 protein, CDR3 DNA, D gene, clone size, CDR3 length, J gene, V gene. D genes are given only for firm matches. Only some rows state a clone size, as once, few, many or a class for expanded clones.

CDR3aa: CASSLGWGARETQYF
CDR3nt: TGTGCCAGCAGCTTAGGGTGGGGAGCCCGGGAGACCCAGTACTTC
d_gene: NA
abundance: NA
len: 15
j_gene: TRBJ2-5
v_gene: TRBV7-2

CDR3aa: CASSLQPNTGELFF
CDR3nt: TGTGCCAGCAGTTTACAGCCCAACACCGGGGAGCTGTTTTTT
d_gene: NA
abundance: NA
len: 14
j_gene: TRBJ2-2
v_gene: TRBV27

CDR3aa: CSVARNEQFF
CDR3nt: TGCAGTGTCGCGCGCAATGAGCAGTTCTTC
d_gene: NA
abundance: NA
len: 10
j_gene: TRBJ2-1
v_gene: TRBV20-1

CDR3aa: CASSAAKDWQGEQFF
CDR3nt: TGTGCCAGCAGTGCCGCCAAGGACTGGCAGGGTGAGCAGTTCTTC
d_gene: NA
abundance: NA
len: 15
j_gene: TRBJ2-1
v_gene: TRBV6-1

CDR3aa: CASSWQTGITNYGYTF
CDR3nt: TGCGCCAGCAGCTGGCAGACAGGGATTACTAACTATGGCTACACCTTC
d_gene: TRBD1
abundance: NA
len: 16
j_gene: TRBJ1-2
v_gene: TRBV5-1

CDR3aa: CASSLFGGQETQYF
CDR3nt: TGTGCCAGCAGCCTCTTCGGGGGGCAAGAGACCCAGTACTTC
d_gene: TRBD2
abundance: once
len: 14
j_gene: TRBJ2-5
v_gene: TRBV9

CDR3aa: CSVERRRQETQYF
CDR3nt: TGCAGCGTTGAGAGGCGCAGGCAAGAGACCCAGTACTTC
d_gene: NA
abundance: NA
len: 13
j_gene: TRBJ2-5
v_gene: TRBV29-1

CDR3aa: CASSEDRNEKLFF
CDR3nt: TGTGCCAGCAGCGAGGACAGAAATGAAAAACTGTTTTTT
d_gene: NA
abundance: NA
len: 13
j_gene: TRBJ1-4
v_gene: TRBV2

CDR3aa: CARGAGFFMNTEAFF
CDR3nt: TGTGCCAGGGGTGCAGGGTTTTTTATGAACACTGAAGCTTTCTTT
d_gene: NA
abundance: NA
len: 15
j_gene: TRBJ1-1
v_gene: TRBV2

CDR3aa: CASSLSQASREKLFF
CDR3nt: TGTGCCAGCAGTTTATCTCAGGCGTCTAGGGAAAAACTGTTTTTT
d_gene: NA
abundance: NA
len: 15
j_gene: TRBJ1-4
v_gene: TRBV27

CDR3aa: CASSLEGQDYEQYF
CDR3nt: TGTGCCAGCAGCCTAGAGGGACAGGACTACGAGCAGTACTTC
d_gene: TRBD1
abundance: NA
len: 14
j_gene: TRBJ2-7
v_gene: TRBV28

CDR3aa: CASSFQGPYNEQFF
CDR3nt: TGTGCCAGCAGCTTCCAGGGGCCATACAATGAGCAGTTCTTC
d_gene: NA
abundance: NA
len: 14
j_gene: TRBJ2-1
v_gene: TRBV5-4

CDR3aa: CASSLREGQPQHF
CDR3nt: TGTGCCAGCAGCTTACGCGAGGGTCAGCCCCAGCATTTT
d_gene: NA
abundance: NA
len: 13
j_gene: TRBJ1-5
v_gene: TRBV11-2